Below, 32 T cell receptor beta chains from the same sample are listed, as sequenced in a study of T cell repertoires in cytomegalovirus infection. TCRdb processed the reads anew with MiXCR; each CDR3 protein has one entry. The sample shows under 300,000 distinct CDR3 sequences, around 12% of them seen only once. The source material was PBMCs. The receptors derive from a human donor in good health (CMV status not recorded). Some clones in this sample may be carry-over from other donors' samples.

This chain joins TRBV6-6 and TRBJ2-4, with 8 bases identical to TRBD1. CDR1 is MNHNY, CDR2 SVGAGI, per germline (reference sequence). Trimming took 4 bases from V and 5 from J; bases not matched to a gene: 4. The CDR3 has 14 amino acids. CDR3 in amino acids: CASSLGQEENIQYF. The CDR3 coding sequence is TGTGCCAGCAGTTTGGGACAGGAGGAAAACATTCAGTACTTC.

The chain links TRBV20-1 to TRBJ1-5, with D tentatively TRBD1 (5 bases). CDR3 length equals 15 residues. V shed 2 bases and J shed 2 bases, with 13 bases lying between them. Per germline, CDR1 DFQATT and CDR2 SNEGSKA (reference sequence). The DNA for the CDR3 is TGCAGTGCTAGATTCCAGGGTATGGGCAATCAGCCCCAGCATTTT. This encodes CSARFQGMGNQPQHF.

This clonotype occurred many times. This chain links TRBV7-2 with TRBJ2-1, with 11 bases identical to TRBD2. Germline values: CDR1 SGHTA, CDR2 FQGNSA. J lost 8 bases, V lost 3 bases, and 9 bases had no gene match. The CDR3 length is 16 residues. The CDR3 DNA reads as TGTGCCAGCAGCTTTAGCGGGGGGGCCGATGGTTATGAGCAGTTCTTC. It encodes CASSFSGGADGYEQFF.

This clonotype showed up many times. This chain links TRBV7-2 with TRBJ1-5, with a possible D match to TRBD1 (5 bases). In germline, CDR1 is SGHTA, CDR2 FQGNSA. The CDR3 is 14 amino acids. Between the trimmed V and J ends, which lost 5 bases and 5 bases, there was a span of 13 bases. The CDR3 DNA is TGTGCCAGCAGCCAAAGCGGGGGTGATCAGCCCCAGCATTTT. It is translated as CASSQSGGDQPQHF.

The chain carries TRBV29-1 and TRBJ1-5, with 7 bases matching TRBD1. J gave up 5 bases and V 4 bases, and 23 bases lay outside the gene matches. Germline values: CDR1 SQVTM, CDR2 ANQGSEA. The CDR3 has 19 residues. CDR3 in DNA: TGCAGCGTTGGACGACTAGGGCAGGGGGGAGTTTGTGTTGATCAGCCCCAGCATTTT. Encoded protein: CSVGRLGQGGVCVDQPQHF. The whole variable domain, filled in from reference TRBV29-1 and TRBJ1-5, reads SAVISQKPSRDICQRGTSLTIQCQVDSQVTMMFWYRQQPGQSLTLIATANQGSEATYESGFVIDKFPISRPNLTFSTLTVSNMSPEDSSIYLCSVGRLGQGGVCVDQPQHFGDGTRLSIL.

This clonotype was detected only a few times. In DNA form, the CDR3 reads TGCAGCGCCGCCGGGACAGCTACCTACGAGCAGTACTTC. Amino acid sequence: CSAAGTATYEQYF. The genes are TRBV29-1 and TRBJ2-7; 7 nucleotides match TRBD1. The V gene end was trimmed by 7 bases and the J gene end by 2 bases; junction bases not matched to a gene: 8. The CDR3 consists of 13 residues. The germline CDR1 and CDR2 sequences are SQVTM and ANQGSEA.

The genes are TRBV6-2 or TRBV6-3 and TRBJ2-5; D is perhaps TRBD2 (6 bases). V was pared by 2 bases and J by 1 base, with 11 bases between. Germline CDR1 reads MNHEY; CDR2 reads SVGEGT. This CDR3 spans 15 amino acids. CDR3 nucleotides: TGTGCCAGCAGTTACGGCGGGGTGGCCCAAGAGACCCAGTACTTC. Protein sequence: CASSYGGVAQETQYF.

This clonotype was recorded many times. V gene TRBV11-2 combines with J gene TRBJ2-2; D not certain. CDR1 and CDR2 (germline): SGHAT, FQNNGV. The CDR3 loop spans 16 amino acids. The V and J ends lost 1 base and 0 bases respectively, with 9 bases between them. The CDR3: CASSLGWLANTGELFF. Here the CDR3 DNA reads TGTGCCAGCAGCTTAGGATGGCTGGCGAACACCGGGGAGCTGTTTTTT. Full variable domain (outside the CDR3, taken from reference TRBV11-2 and TRBJ2-2): EAGVAQSPRYKIIEKRQSVAFWCNPISGHATLYWYQQILGQGPKLLIQFQNNGVVDDSQLPKDRFSAERLKGVDSTLKIQPAKLEDSAVYLCASSLGWLANTGELFFGEGSRLTVL.

This clonotype was found many times. The chain has TRBV19 and TRBJ1-1; D gene unclear. The CDR3 has 13 amino acids. From germline, CDR1 is LNHDA and CDR2 SQIVND (reference sequence). Trimming removed 1 base at V and 6 bases at J, with 9 bases between. This chain's CDR3 is CASSIGRPSEAFF. The CDR3 nucleotides read TGTGCCAGTAGTATAGGTAGACCCTCTGAAGCTTTCTTT.

At least ten counts were recorded for this clonotype. J is TRBJ2-3 and V is TRBV12-3 or TRBV12-4; D call uncertain. V shed 6 bases and J shed 4 bases, with 8 bases lying between them. The CDR3 runs to 12 residues. The CDR3 DNA reads as TGTGCCAGCAGCCCCCACGCAGATACGCAGTATTTT. Translation gives CASSPHADTQYF.

This clonotype was counted between two and nine times. V is TRBV2 and J is TRBJ2-1; D ambiguous. This CDR3 is 12 amino acids long. V lost 4 bases to trimming and J lost 9 bases, with 10 bases between them. The germline V gene encodes CDR1 SNHLY and CDR2 FYNNEI. The CDR3 sequence is CASSAGEIEQFF. The CDR3 region has the DNA TGTGCCAGCAGTGCTGGGGAAATTGAGCAGTTCTTC.

There are many counts of this clonotype. V gene TRBV6-2 or TRBV6-3 combines with J gene TRBJ2-7; a possible D gene is TRBD1 (6 bases). The CDR3 totals 17 residues. The ends were cut back, 0 bases at V and 3 bases at J, with 18 bases in the middle. From germline, CDR1 is MNHEY and CDR2 SVGEGT. The CDR3 nucleotides read TGTGCCAGCAGTTACTCCTTTAGACAGGTGGGCCTCTACGAGCAGTACTTC. This sequence encodes CASSYSFRQVGLYEQYF.

This clonotype was seen many times. The chain couples TRBV28 to TRBJ2-4; 12 bases map to TRBD2. Germline lookup yields CDR1 MDHEN and CDR2 SYDVKM. The CDR3 runs 17 residues. V was pared by 3 bases and J by 0 bases, with 3 bases of the junction left unmatched. DNA for the CDR3: TGTGCCAGCAGTTTCGCGGGACTAGCGGGAGCCAAAAACATTCAGTACTTC. This sequence encodes CASSFAGLAGAKNIQYF.

This clonotype came up a few times. V usage is TRBV5-1 and J usage is TRBJ1-1, with D possibly matching TRBD1 (5 bases). The CDR3 is 15 amino acids. The ends were cut back, 1 base at V and 4 bases at J, with 14 bases in the middle. Germline CDR1 reads SGHRS; CDR2 reads YFSETQ. The CDR3 nucleotides read TGCGCCAGCAGCTTGACCCTGACAGATGTCACTGAAGCTTTCTTT. Its translation: CASSLTLTDVTEAFF.

About this clonotype: A much larger clone differs from this one at a single base, so this may be a read error. The chain employs TRBV19 and TRBJ2-1; the D gene is possibly TRBD2 (6 bases). The CDR3 loop spans 15 amino acids. Germline CDR1 and CDR2: LNHDA and SQIVND (reference sequence). CDR3 amino acids: CASSIWRGENNEQCF. CDR3 nucleotide sequence: TGTGCCAGTAGTATCTGGCGGGGTGAGAACAATGAGCAGTGCTTC.

This clonotype has ten or more counts. The J gene is TRBJ1-5, the V gene TRBV19, with D unclear. This CDR3 contains 14 residues. V lost 3 bases to trimming and J lost 7 bases, with 13 bases between them. Germline assignment: CDR1 LNHDA and CDR2 SQIVND (reference sequence). The DNA of the CDR3 is TGTGCCAGTAGTATTAATTGGGGTGGGCAGCCCCAGCATTTT. This sequence encodes CASSINWGGQPQHF.

The rearrangement joins TRBV5-1 to TRBJ2-5; D not certain. CDR3 length: 15 amino acids. V was cut by 1 base and J by 4 bases, with 14 bases left in between. CDR1 is SGHRS, CDR2 YFSETQ, per germline. The CDR3 DNA reads as TGCGCCAGCAGCTTGCCGGGTCCCACGGGAGAGACCCAGTACTTC. Amino acid sequence: CASSLPGPTGETQYF.

This clonotype came up many times. The chain links TRBV6-2 or TRBV6-3 to TRBJ2-6, with 8 bases fitting TRBD1. Germline V lookup: CDR1 MNHEY, CDR2 SVGEGT. The CDR3 is 18 amino acids. V was pared by 7 bases and J by 0 bases, with 11 bases of the junction left unmatched. In DNA form, the CDR3 reads TGTGCCAGCACTCAGGACAGGGTCTTCACCTCTGGGGCCAACGTCCTGACTTTC. It codes for CASTQDRVFTSGANVLTF.

This clonotype was detected ten times or more. This chain connects TRBV28 to TRBJ1-1; 7 nucleotides align to TRBD1. V dropped 5 bases and J dropped 4; count of bases not matched to a gene: 10. The CDR3 covers 15 residues. Germline V CDR1 and CDR2: MDHEN, SYDVKM. The CDR3 is CASSSVRQGGTEAFF. The CDR3 DNA reads TGTGCCAGCAGTAGCGTCCGACAGGGAGGCACTGAAGCTTTCTTT.

This clonotype has a count of ten or more. This chain uses TRBV28 with TRBJ2-1, with 9 positions matching TRBD2. Germline loops: CDR1 MDHEN, CDR2 SYDVKM. V lost 2 bases to trimming and J lost 4 bases; unmatched junction nucleotides: 6. CDR3 length: 16 residues. In nucleotides, the CDR3 is TGTGCCAGCAGTTTAGCCCCGCTAGCGGGATACAATGAGCAGTTCTTC. This gives the protein CASSLAPLAGYNEQFF. The complete variable domain, with remaining parts taken from reference TRBV28 and TRBJ2-1, reads DVKVTQSSRYLVKRTGEKVFLECVQDMDHENMFWYRQDPGLGLRLIYFSYDVKMKEKGDIPEGYSVSREKKERFSLILESASTNQTSMYLCASSLAPLAGYNEQFFGPGTRLTVL.

This clonotype was counted many times. The chain has TRBV7-6 and TRBJ2-1; 9 bases are a match to TRBD2. In germline, CDR1 is SGHVS, CDR2 FNYEAQ. The CDR3 is 17 residues long. The V gene end was trimmed by 5 bases and the J gene end by 2 bases; junction bases not matched to a gene: 10. The CDR3 sequence: CASSRVTGTSPYNEQFF. CDR3 nucleotide sequence: TGTGCCAGCAGCCGAGTGACCGGGACTAGCCCCTACAATGAGCAGTTCTTC.

Of note for this clonotype: This may arise from a read error, as a much more abundant clone is one base away. The V and J genes are TRBV6-8 and TRBJ2-1, with D perhaps TRBD2 (6 bases). The germline CDR1 and CDR2 sequences are MNHGY and SAAAGT. The CDR3 spans 12 residues. CDR3 coding DNA: TGTGCCAGCAGTCCGACTAGTTATGAGCAGGTCTTC. It encodes CASSPTSYEQVF.

CDR3 coding DNA: TGTGCCAGCCACCCTTGGGGCCGTCATAGCAATCAGCCCCAGCATTTT. This translates into CASHPWGRHSNQPQHF. This chain uses TRBV19 with TRBJ1-5; tentatively, D is TRBD1 (5 bases). Germline loops: CDR1 LNHDA, CDR2 SQIVND (reference sequence). The CDR3 length is 16 residues. Trimming pared 9 bases from V and 0 bases from J, leaving 18 bases between.

This clonotype was found a few times. This chain uses TRBV2 with TRBJ2-2; 8 nucleotides match TRBD2. Germline CDR1 and CDR2: SNHLY and FYNNEI. V was pared by 11 bases and J by 4 bases, with 12 bases of the junction left unmatched. The CDR3 extends over 15 amino acids. The CDR3 nucleotides read TGTGCCTGCTCACAATGGCGGGAGGTCACCGGGGAGCTGTTTTTT. Translating gives CACSQWREVTGELFF.

This clonotype was observed a few times. The chain joins TRBV7-2 to TRBJ2-3; TRBD2 agrees at 11 bases. This CDR3 contains 17 residues. CDR1 and CDR2 (germline): SGHTA, FQGNSA. Germline trimming cut 1 base from V and 5 bases from J; bases unmatched to any gene: 8. CDR3: CASSLDPASGGLDTQYF. DNA of the CDR3: TGTGCCAGCAGCTTAGACCCGGCTAGCGGGGGGTTAGATACGCAGTATTTT. The full variable domain, with the rest looked up from reference TRBV7-2 and TRBJ2-3, is GAGVSQSPSNKVTEKGKDVELRCDPISGHTALYWYRQSLGQGLEFLIYFQGNSAPDKSGLPSDRFSAERTGGSVSTLTIQRTQQEDSAVYLCASSLDPASGGLDTQYFGPGTRLTVL.

This clonotype was seen many times. The genes are TRBV12-5 and TRBJ1-3, with D perhaps matching TRBD1 (6 bases). From germline, CDR1 is LGHNT and CDR2 FRNRAP. Trimming pared 7 bases from V and 0 bases from J, leaving 16 bases between. This CDR3 has 16 residues. DNA of the CDR3: TGTGCTAGTGACCTACAGGGTGTCGTCTCTGGAAACACCATATATTTT. It codes for CASDLQGVVSGNTIYF.

The chain recombines TRBV6-2 or TRBV6-3 with TRBJ2-3, with 10 positions matching TRBD2. Germline-derived CDR1 and CDR2 are MNHEY and SVGEGT. This CDR3 has 16 residues. The junction had 15 bases not matched to a gene; V was cut back by 6 bases and J by 9 bases. This chain's CDR3 is CASSTTRRSSGRTQYF. In DNA, the CDR3 is TGTGCCAGCAGCACCACGAGGAGGTCTAGCGGGAGAACGCAGTATTTT.

This clonotype was recorded at least ten times. J is TRBJ1-3 and V is TRBV19; D is perhaps TRBD1 (6 bases). V shed 5 bases and J shed 2 bases, with 13 bases lying between them. CDR3 length: 15 residues. Germline-derived CDR1 and CDR2 are LNHDA and SQIVND (reference sequence). The CDR3 nucleotides are TGTGCCAGTAGTGTGGTCCACAGGGCTGGAAACACCATATATTTT. It yields the protein CASSVVHRAGNTIYF.

This chain connects TRBV10-3 to TRBJ2-1; 14 bases are a match to TRBD2. Per the germline V gene, CDR1 is ENHRY and CDR2 is SYGVKD. Trimming cost V 10 bases and J 8 bases; bases outside gene matches: 4. This CDR3 is 13 amino acids long. CDR3 DNA: TGTGCCACGGGGACTAGCGGGAGCTATGAGCAGTTCTTC. Protein sequence: CATGTSGSYEQFF.

Ten or more counts support this clonotype. The rearrangement uses TRBV7-2 and TRBJ2-7, with 9 positions matching TRBD2. Unmatched junction bases numbered 9, after V lost 5 bases and J lost 7 bases. The CDR3 covers 14 residues. The V gene's germline CDR1 is SGHTA and CDR2 FQGNSA. This chain's CDR3 is CASSLGLAEGEQYF. The CDR3 coding sequence is TGTGCCAGCAGCCTGGGACTAGCTGAGGGAGAGCAGTACTTC. The whole variable domain, filled in from reference TRBV7-2 and TRBJ2-7, reads GAGVSQSPSNKVTEKGKDVELRCDPISGHTALYWYRQSLGQGLEFLIYFQGNSAPDKSGLPSDRFSAERTGGSVSTLTIQRTQQEDSAVYLCASSLGLAEGEQYFGPGTRLTVT.

This clonotype was counted only a few times. The V gene is TRBV5-6, the J gene TRBJ1-4; unclear D gene. This CDR3 comprises 15 residues. Trimming took off 2 bases at V and 4 bases at J, with 12 bases between the two ends. The germline gives CDR1 SGHDT, CDR2 YYEEEE. The CDR3 region has the DNA TGTGCCAGCAGCTTTTCATTCAGATTTAATGAAAAACTGTTTTTT. It yields the protein CASSFSFRFNEKLFF.

This clonotype was seen at least ten times. The rearrangement links TRBV28 to TRBJ2-2; D might be TRBD2 (5 bases). CDR3 length equals 16 residues. CDR1 MDHEN and CDR2 SYDVKM come from the germline V gene. V lost 5 bases to trimming and J lost 2 bases, with 15 bases between them. The CDR3 here is CASSGRKRRNTGELFF. CDR3 DNA: TGTGCCAGCAGTGGGCGGAAGCGGAGAAACACCGGGGAGCTGTTTTTT.